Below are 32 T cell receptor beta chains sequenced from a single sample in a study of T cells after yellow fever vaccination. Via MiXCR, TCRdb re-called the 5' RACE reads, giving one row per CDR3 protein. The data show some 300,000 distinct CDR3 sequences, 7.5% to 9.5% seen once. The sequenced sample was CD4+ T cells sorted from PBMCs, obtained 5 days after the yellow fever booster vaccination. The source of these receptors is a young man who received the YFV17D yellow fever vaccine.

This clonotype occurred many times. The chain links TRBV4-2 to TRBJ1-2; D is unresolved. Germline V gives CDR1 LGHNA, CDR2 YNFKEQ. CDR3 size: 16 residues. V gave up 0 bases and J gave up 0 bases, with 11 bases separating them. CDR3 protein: CASSQDVGQPNYGYTF. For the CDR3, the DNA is TGTGCCAGCAGCCAAGATGTAGGGCAGCCTAACTATGGCTACACCTTC.

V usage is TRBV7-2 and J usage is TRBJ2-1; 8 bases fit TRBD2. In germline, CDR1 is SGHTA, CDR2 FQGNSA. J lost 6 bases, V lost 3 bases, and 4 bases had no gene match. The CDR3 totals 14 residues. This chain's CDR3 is CASSLGRGANEQFF. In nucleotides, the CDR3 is TGTGCCAGCAGCTTGGGGCGGGGGGCCAATGAGCAGTTCTTC.

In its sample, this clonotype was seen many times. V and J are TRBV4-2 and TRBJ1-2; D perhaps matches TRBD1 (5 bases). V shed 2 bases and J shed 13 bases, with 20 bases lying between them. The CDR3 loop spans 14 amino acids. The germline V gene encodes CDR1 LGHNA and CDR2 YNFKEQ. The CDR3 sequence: CASSQRDPLGSLTF. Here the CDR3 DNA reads TGTGCCAGCAGCCAACGGGACCCCCTAGGCTCTCTCACCTTC.

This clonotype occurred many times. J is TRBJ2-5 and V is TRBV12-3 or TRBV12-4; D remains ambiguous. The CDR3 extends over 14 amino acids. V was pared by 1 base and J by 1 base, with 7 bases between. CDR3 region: CASSLVGSQETQYF. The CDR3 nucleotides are TGTGCCAGCAGTTTAGTGGGCAGCCAAGAGACCCAGTACTTC.

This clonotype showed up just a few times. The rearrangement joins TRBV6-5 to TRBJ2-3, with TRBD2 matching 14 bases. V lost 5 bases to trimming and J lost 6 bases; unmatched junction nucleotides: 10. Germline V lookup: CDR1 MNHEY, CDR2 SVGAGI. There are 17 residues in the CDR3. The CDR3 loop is CASSNGLAGGSSDTQYF. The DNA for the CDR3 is TGTGCCAGCAGTAACGGACTAGCGGGGGGTTCATCGGATACGCAGTATTTT.

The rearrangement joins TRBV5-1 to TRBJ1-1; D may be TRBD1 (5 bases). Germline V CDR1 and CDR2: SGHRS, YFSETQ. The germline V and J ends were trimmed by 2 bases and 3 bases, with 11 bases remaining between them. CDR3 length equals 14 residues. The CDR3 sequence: CASSLGEFHTEAFF. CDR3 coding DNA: TGCGCCAGCAGCTTAGGGGAGTTCCACACTGAAGCTTTCTTT.

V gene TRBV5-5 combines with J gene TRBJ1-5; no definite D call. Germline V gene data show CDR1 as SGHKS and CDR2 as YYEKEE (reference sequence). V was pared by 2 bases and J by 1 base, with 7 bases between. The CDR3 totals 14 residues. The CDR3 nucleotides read TGTGCCAGCAGCTTATTGGAGAGCAATCAGCCCCAGCATTTT. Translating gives CASSLLESNQPQHF.

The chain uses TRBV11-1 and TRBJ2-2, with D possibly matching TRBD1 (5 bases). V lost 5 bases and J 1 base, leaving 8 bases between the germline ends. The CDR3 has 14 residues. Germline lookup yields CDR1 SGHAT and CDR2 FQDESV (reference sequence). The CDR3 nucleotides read TGTGCCAGCAGCCTCAGGGAGAACACCGGGGAGCTGTTTTTT. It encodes CASSLRENTGELFF.

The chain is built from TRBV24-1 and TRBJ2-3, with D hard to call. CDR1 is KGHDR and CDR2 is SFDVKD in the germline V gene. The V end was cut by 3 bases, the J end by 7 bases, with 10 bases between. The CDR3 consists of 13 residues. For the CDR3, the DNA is TGTGCCACCAGTGATCGAATCGGCAATACGCAGTATTTT. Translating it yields CATSDRIGNTQYF.

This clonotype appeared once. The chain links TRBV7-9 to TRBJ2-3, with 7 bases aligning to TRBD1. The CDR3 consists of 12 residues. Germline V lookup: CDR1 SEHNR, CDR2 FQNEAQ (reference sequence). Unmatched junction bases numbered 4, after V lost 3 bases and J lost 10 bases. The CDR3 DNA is TGTGCCAGCAGCTTTACACAGGGGCCGCAGTATTTT. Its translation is CASSFTQGPQYF. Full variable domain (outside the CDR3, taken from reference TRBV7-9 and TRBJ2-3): DTGVSQNPRHKITKRGQNVTFRCDPISEHNRLYWYRQTLGQGPEFLTYFQNEAQLEKSRLLSDRFSAERPKGSFSTLEIQRTEQGDSAMYLCASSFTQGPQYFGPGTRLTVL.

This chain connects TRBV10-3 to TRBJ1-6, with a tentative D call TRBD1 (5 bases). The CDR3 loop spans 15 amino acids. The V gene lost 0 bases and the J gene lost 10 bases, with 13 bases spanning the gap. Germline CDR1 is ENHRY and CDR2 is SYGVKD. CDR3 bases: TGTGCCATCAGTGAGTCGGGGAGGGGCGAATCACCCCTCCACTTT. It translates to CAISESGRGESPLHF.

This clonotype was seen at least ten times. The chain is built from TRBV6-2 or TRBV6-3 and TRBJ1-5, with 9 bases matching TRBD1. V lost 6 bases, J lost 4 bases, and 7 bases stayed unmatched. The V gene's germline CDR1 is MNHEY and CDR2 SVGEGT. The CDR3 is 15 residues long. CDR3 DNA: TGTGCCAGCAGACCCGGGACAGGGATGAATCAGCCCCAGCATTTT. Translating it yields CASRPGTGMNQPQHF.

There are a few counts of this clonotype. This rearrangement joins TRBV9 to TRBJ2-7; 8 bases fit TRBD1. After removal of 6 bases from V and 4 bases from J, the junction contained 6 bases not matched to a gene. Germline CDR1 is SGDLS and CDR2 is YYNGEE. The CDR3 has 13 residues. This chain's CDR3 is CASTGQGSYEQYF. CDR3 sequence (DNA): TGTGCCAGCACCGGACAGGGTTCTTACGAGCAGTACTTC.

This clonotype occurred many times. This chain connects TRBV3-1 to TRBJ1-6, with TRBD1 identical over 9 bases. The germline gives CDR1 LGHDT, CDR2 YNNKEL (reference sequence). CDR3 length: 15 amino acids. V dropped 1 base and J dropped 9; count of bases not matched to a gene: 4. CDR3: CASSQVYRGRSPLHF. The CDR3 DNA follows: TGTGCCAGCAGCCAAGTTTACAGGGGGCGTTCACCCCTCCACTTT.

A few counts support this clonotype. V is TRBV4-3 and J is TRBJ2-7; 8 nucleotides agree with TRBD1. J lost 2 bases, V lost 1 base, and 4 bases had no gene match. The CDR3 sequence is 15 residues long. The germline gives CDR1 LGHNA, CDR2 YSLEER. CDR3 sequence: CASSQGTGSTYEQYF. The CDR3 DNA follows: TGCGCCAGCAGCCAAGGGACAGGGTCCACCTACGAGCAGTACTTC.

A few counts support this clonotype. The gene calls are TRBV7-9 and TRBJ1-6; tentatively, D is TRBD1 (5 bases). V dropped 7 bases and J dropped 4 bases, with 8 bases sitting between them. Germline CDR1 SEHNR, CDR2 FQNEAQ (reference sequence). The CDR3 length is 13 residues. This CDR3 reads CASTGLYNSPLHF. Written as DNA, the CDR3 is TGTGCCAGCACAGGGTTGTATAATTCACCCCTCCACTTT.

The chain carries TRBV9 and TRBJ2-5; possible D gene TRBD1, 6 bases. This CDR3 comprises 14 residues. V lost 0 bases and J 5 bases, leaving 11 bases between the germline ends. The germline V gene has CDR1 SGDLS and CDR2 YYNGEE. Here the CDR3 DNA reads TGTGCCAGCAGCGTAGAAACAGGGCCGGAGACCCAGTACTTC. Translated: CASSVETGPETQYF.

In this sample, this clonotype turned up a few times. CDR3 sequence (DNA): TGTGCCAGCTCGACAGGGACCGAGCAGTACGTC. Translation: CASSTGTEQYV. This rearrangement joins TRBV6-2 or TRBV6-3 to TRBJ2-7; 7 nucleotides line up with TRBD1. CDR1 is MNHEY, CDR2 SVGEGT, per germline. The CDR3 extends over 11 amino acids. V trimming: 8 bases; J trimming: 6 bases; junction bases outside the gene matches: 4.

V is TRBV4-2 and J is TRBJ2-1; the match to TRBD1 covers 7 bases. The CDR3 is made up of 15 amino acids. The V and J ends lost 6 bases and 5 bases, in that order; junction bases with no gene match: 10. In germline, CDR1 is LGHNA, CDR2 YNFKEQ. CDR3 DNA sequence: TGTGCCAGCAGTCCCCGACAGGGACGGGACAATGAGCAGTTCTTC. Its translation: CASSPRQGRDNEQFF.

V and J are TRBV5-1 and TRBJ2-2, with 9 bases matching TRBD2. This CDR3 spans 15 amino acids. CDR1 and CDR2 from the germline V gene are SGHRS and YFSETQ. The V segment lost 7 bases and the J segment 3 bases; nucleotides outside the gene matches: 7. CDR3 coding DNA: TGCGCCAGCGGCCGACTAGCGGATGACACCGGGGAGCTGTTTTTT. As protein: CASGRLADDTGELFF.

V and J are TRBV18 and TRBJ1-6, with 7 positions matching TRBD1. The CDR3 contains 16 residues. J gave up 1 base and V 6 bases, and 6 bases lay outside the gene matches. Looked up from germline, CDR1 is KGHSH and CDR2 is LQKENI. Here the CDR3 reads CASSPDRASYNSPLHF. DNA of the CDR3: TGTGCCAGCTCCCCCGACAGGGCATCCTATAATTCACCCCTCCACTTT.

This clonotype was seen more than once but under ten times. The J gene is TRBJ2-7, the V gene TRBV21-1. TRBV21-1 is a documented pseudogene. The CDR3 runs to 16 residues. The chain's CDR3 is CASSKVPVGWTYEQYV. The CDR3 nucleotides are TGTGCCAGCAGCAAAGTACCGGTGGGTTGGACCTACGAGCAGTACGTC.

The CDR3 sequence: CASSSLPLAGITDTQYF. DNA for the CDR3: TGTGCCAGCTCATCCTTACCCCTAGCGGGGATCACAGATACGCAGTATTTT. The V and J genes are TRBV18 and TRBJ2-3; 9 bases agree with TRBD2. The CDR3 has 17 amino acids. The V segment lost 5 bases and the J segment 2 bases; nucleotides outside the gene matches: 11. The germline gives CDR1 KGHSH, CDR2 LQKENI.

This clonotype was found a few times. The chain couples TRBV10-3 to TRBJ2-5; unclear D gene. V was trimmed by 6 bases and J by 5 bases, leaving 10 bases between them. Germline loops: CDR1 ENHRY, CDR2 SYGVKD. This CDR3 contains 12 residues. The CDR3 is CAISFLGETQYF. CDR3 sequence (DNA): TGTGCCATCAGCTTCCTTGGGGAGACCCAGTACTTC.

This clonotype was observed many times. The chain's CDR3 is CASSLGAVGNTEAFF. For the CDR3, the DNA is TGTGCCAGCAGTTTAGGGGCGGTGGGGAACACTGAAGCTTTCTTT. V and J are TRBV27 and TRBJ1-1; weak D call: TRBD1 (5 bases). There are 15 residues in the CDR3. CDR1 is MNHEY and CDR2 is SMNVEV in the germline V gene (reference sequence). V dropped 2 bases and J dropped 1 base, with 11 bases sitting between them.

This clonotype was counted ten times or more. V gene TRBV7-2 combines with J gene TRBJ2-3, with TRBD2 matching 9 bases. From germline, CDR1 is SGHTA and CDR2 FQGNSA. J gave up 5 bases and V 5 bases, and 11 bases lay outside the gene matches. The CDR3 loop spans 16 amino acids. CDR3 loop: CASSRGPSGTGDTQYF. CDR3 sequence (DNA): TGTGCCAGCAGCCGAGGGCCTAGCGGGACGGGAGATACGCAGTATTTT.

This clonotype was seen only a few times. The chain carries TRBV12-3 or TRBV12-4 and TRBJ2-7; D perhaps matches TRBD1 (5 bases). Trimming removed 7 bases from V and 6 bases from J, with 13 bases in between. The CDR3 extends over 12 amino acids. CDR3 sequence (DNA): TGTGCCAGCAAACAGGCTTCCCCCGAGCAGTACTTC. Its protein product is CASKQASPEQYF.

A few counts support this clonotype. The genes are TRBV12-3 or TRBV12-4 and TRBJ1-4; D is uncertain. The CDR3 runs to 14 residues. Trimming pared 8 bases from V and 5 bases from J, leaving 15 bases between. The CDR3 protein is CASGWGWTNEKLFF. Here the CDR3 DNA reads TGTGCCAGCGGATGGGGTTGGACGAATGAAAAACTGTTTTTT.

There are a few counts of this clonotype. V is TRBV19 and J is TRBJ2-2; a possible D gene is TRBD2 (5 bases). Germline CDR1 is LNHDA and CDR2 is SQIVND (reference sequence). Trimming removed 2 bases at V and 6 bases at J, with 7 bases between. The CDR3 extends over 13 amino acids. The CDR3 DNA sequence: TGTGCCAGTAGTATACGGGGTTCCGGGGAGCTGTTTTTT. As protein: CASSIRGSGELFF.

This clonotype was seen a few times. CDR3 coding DNA: TGCGCCAGCAGCTTGGATGACGACTATGGCTACACCTTC. Its protein product is CASSLDDDYGYTF. The rearrangement joins TRBV5-1 to TRBJ1-2; the D is unclear. V was clipped by 0 bases and J by 3 bases, with 6 bases between them. The CDR3 spans 13 residues. Germline V lookup: CDR1 SGHRS, CDR2 YFSETQ.

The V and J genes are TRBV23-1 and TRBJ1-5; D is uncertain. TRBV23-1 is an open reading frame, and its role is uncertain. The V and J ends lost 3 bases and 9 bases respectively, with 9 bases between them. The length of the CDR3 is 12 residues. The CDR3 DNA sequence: TGCGCCAGCAGTCAGGACGGACGGCCCCAGCATTTT. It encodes CASSQDGRPQHF.

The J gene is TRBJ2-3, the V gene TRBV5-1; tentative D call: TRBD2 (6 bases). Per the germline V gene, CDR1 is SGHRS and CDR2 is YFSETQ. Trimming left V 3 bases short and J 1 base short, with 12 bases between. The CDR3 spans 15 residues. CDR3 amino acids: CASSWGDSGTDTQYF. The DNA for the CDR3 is TGCGCCAGCAGCTGGGGGGACTCTGGCACAGATACGCAGTATTTT.